This is a list of T cell receptor beta chains from one sample in a study of control samples from healthy donors and cancer patients. Only in-frame clones appear in the TCRdb table, and some are missing; sequencing was by immunoSEQ multiplex PCR. The sample records 100,000 or so clones, approximately 91% being singletons. The sequencing sample was made of blood. The receptors were sampled from a woman in her 30s in good health. The CDR3 runs from the conserved cysteine through the conserved F or W. A D gene is named only where the DNA matches it firmly. Rows may omit the clone size; those that give it use once, few, many or a size class.

. TRBJ1-1 TRBD1 TRBV6-5 CASSGQGRNTEAFF TGTGCCAGCAGCGGACAGGGTAGGAACACTGAAGCTTTCTTT
. TRBJ1-2 . TRBV5-5 CASNLDLLNGCTF TGTGCCAGCAACCTGGACCTGTTGAATGGCTGCACCTTC
. TRBJ2-1 TRBD2 TRBV27 CASRVLAGDTNEQFF TGTGCCAGCAGGGTTCTAGCGGGAGATACGAATGAGCAGTTCTTC
. TRBJ1-1 TRBD1 TRBV29-1 CSVTDRGEEAFF TGCAGCGTCACGGACAGGGGCGAGGAAGCTTTCTTT
once TRBJ1-5 TRBD1 TRBV10-3 CAISGQGDQPQHF TGTGCCATCAGTGGACAGGGGGATCAGCCCCAGCATTTT
. TRBJ1-1 . TRBV29-1 CSVGFSRLEAFF TGCAGCGTTGGTTTCTCTCGGCTTGAAGCTTTCTTT
. TRBJ1-4 TRBD1 TRBV7-8 CASSNRDRSNEKLFF TGTGCCAGCAGCAACCGGGACAGATCTAATGAAAAACTGTTTTTT
once TRBJ1-1 . TRBV6-6 CASSYSIAGNTEAFF TGTGCCAGCAGTTACTCGATAGCAGGGAACACTGAAGCTTTCTTT
. TRBJ2-1 TRBD2 TRBV11-3 CASSAYPGLAGGDYNEQFF TGTGCCAGCAGCGCCTACCCGGGACTAGCGGGAGGGGACTACAATGAGCAGTTCTTC
. TRBJ1-1 . TRBV10-3 CAITGQPNTEAFF TGTGCCATCACAGGACAGCCGAACACTGAAGCTTTCTTT
. TRBJ1-4 . TRBV6-5 CASSWTQPGNEKLFF TGTGCCAGCAGTTGGACCCAACCGGGTAATGAAAAACTGTTTTTT
. TRBJ2-1 TRBD2 TRBV7-6 CASSLGGAGGNEQFF TGTGCCAGCAGCTTAGGGGGGGCGGGAGGCAATGAGCAGTTCTTC
. TRBJ1-1 . TRBV5-1 CASSLGTGDVTEAFF TGCGCCAGCAGTCTCGGGACCGGGGACGTGACTGAAGCTTTCTTT
. TRBJ1-5 . TRBV6-6 CASSSGVLASNQPQHF TGTGCCAGCAGTTCAGGGGTTTTGGCCAGCAATCAGCCCCAGCATTTT
. TRBJ2-7 . TRBV28 CASSPLTPPYEQYF TGTGCCAGCAGTCCATTGACACCCCCCTACGAGCAGTACTTC
. TRBJ2-7 . TRBV6-5 CASSLRGAPYEQYF TGTGCCAGCAGTTTACGGGGGGCGCCTTACGAGCAGTACTTC
once TRBJ1-1 TRBD1 TRBV2 CASSRTGGNANTEAFF TGTGCCAGCAGTAGGACAGGGGGCAATGCGAACACTGAAGCTTTCTTT
. TRBJ1-4 . TRBV3-1/TRBV3-2 CASSRENEKLFF TGTGCCAGCAGCCGAGAGAATGAAAAACTGTTTTTT
. TRBJ1-2 . TRBV18 CASSPQSLRVKGRQRSHYGYTF TGTGCCAGCTCACCACAGAGTTTAAGGGTGAAGGGACGACAAAGGTCTCACTATGGCTACACCTTC
. TRBJ2-2 TRBD1 TRBV14 CASSQGQRWTGELFF TGTGCCAGCAGCCAGGGACAGAGGTGGACCGGGGAGCTGTTTTTT
. TRBJ1-6 . TRBV6-1 CATAEVPDSPLHF TGTGCCACCGCCGAGGTCCCAGATTCACCCCTCCACTTT
. TRBJ2-3 . TRBV2 CASRVSDTQYF TGTGCCAGCAGGGTTTCAGATACGCAGTATTTT
. TRBJ1-2 TRBD1 TRBV14 CASSQGGDRGGGYTF TGTGCCAGCAGCCAAGGAGGGGACAGGGGAGGAGGCTACACCTTC
. TRBJ1-5 . TRBV5-6 CASSLAGRINQPQHF TGTGCCAGCAGCTTGGCTGGACGGATAAATCAGCCCCAGCATTTT
. TRBJ2-5 TRBD2 TRBV6-6 CARAGHSGREETQYF TGTGCCAGGGCTGGTCATAGCGGGAGGGAAGAGACCCAGTACTTC
. TRBJ2-7 TRBD2 TRBV6-2/TRBV6-3 CASSYPSGGANNEQYF TGTGCCAGCAGTTATCCGAGCGGGGGGGCAAACAACGAGCAGTACTTC
. TRBJ1-4 . TRBV7-9 CASSLGSLGEKLFF TGTGCCAGCAGCTTAGGTTCCCTAGGGGAAAAACTGTTTTTT
once TRBJ1-1 . TRBV28 CASTKDMLNTEAFF TGTGCCAGCACCAAAGACATGCTGAACACTGAAGCTTTCTTT
once TRBJ1-1 . TRBV18 CASSPPVNTEAFF TGTGCCAGCTCACCACCGGTGAACACTGAAGCTTTCTTT
. TRBJ1-2 . TRBV9 CASSPRGGYGYTF TGTGCCAGCAGCCCCCGAGGGGGCTATGGCTACACCTTC
. TRBJ1-1 TRBD1 TRBV28 CASRLQGEAFF TGTGCCAGCAGGCTACAGGGGGAAGCTTTCTTT
. TRBJ1-2 . TRBV29-1 CSVETQGGVSYGYTF TGCAGCGTTGAAACCCAGGGTGGGGTGAGCTATGGCTACACCTTC
once TRBJ2-7 TRBD1 TRBV6-6 CASSAQGAYEQYF TGTGCCAGCAGTGCACAGGGGGCGTACGAGCAGTACTTC
. TRBJ2-1 . TRBV15 CATSRRLGRSRDLNEQFF TGTGCCACCAGCAGGCGCCTAGGGCGGTCGCGGGATTTGAATGAGCAGTTCTTC
. TRBJ1-2 TRBD1 TRBV13 CASSLMGQTPYHW TGTGCCAGCAGCTTAATGGGACAGACCCCTTACCACTGG
. TRBJ1-5 . TRBV30 CAWSRVSSIPLGNQPQHF TGTGCCTGGAGTAGGGTCAGCAGTATTCCCTTGGGCAATCAGCCCCAGCATTTT
. TRBJ2-2 TRBD2 TRBV5-4 CASSFGLAGHTGELFF TGTGCCAGCAGCTTCGGACTAGCGGGACACACCGGGGAGCTGTTTTTT
few TRBJ1-3 . TRBV2 CASSVFRGNTIYF TGTGCCAGCAGTGTTTTCAGGGGAAACACCATATATTTT
. TRBJ2-5 TRBD2 TRBV5-1 CASSPGLAGLSGETQYF TGCGCCAGCAGCCCGGGACTAGCGGGGCTTAGCGGCGAGACCCAGTACTTC
. TRBJ2-7 . TRBV30 CAWSETSRDSLRYEQYF TGTGCCTGGAGCGAAACAAGTCGGGACTCCCTCCGCTACGAGCAGTACTTC
. TRBJ2-6 . TRBV14 CASSYSSGANVLTF TGTGCCAGCAGCTACAGCTCTGGGGCCAACGTCCTGACTTTC
. TRBJ1-5 . TRBV6-1 CASSERGHLAQHF TGTGCCAGCAGTGAAAGGGGACATCTCGCCCAGCATTTT
. TRBJ1-3 . TRBV5-1 CASSFQGPGVGNTIYF TGCGCCAGCAGCTTCCAGGGTCCCGGGGTAGGAAACACCATATATTTT
. TRBJ1-1 TRBD1 TRBV2 CASSTDRSLAFF TGTGCCAGCAGTACGGACAGGTCTTTAGCTTTCTTT
. TRBJ2-5 TRBD1 TRBV9 CASSVGTDQGTQYF TGTGCCAGCAGCGTCGGGACAGACCAAGGGACCCAGTACTTC
. TRBJ2-3 . TRBV2 CASSGWGSTDTQYF TGTGCCAGCTCCGGCTGGGGCAGCACAGATACGCAGTATTTT
. TRBJ1-2 TRBD1 TRBV18 CASSPTDRGSSGYTF TGTGCCAGCTCACCAACGGACAGGGGTAGCTCTGGCTACACCTTC
. TRBJ1-5 . TRBV12-2 CASRLGGPTRRNQPQHF TGTGCAAGTCGCTTAGGAGGACCAACGCGGCGCAATCAGCCCCAGCATTTT
. TRBJ1-1 . TRBV6-2/TRBV6-3 CASSYGGVGGTEAFF TGTGCCAGCAGTTACGGCGGGGTGGGAGGCACTGAAGCTTTCTTT
. TRBJ2-3 . TRBV1 CTSSQDKLSSSGPDTQYF TGCACCAGCAGCCAAGATAAGCTCTCAAGCTCTGGCCCCGATACGCAGTATTTT
. TRBJ2-5 TRBD2 TRBV5-1 CASREAAGVTQYF TGCGCCAGCCGGGAGGCTGCCGGAGTGACCCAGTACTTC
. TRBJ1-4 . TRBV5-6 CASSLYPNEKLFF TGTGCCAGCAGCTTGTATCCAAATGAAAAACTGTTTTTT
. TRBJ1-2 . TRBV7-8 CASSFRHANYGYTF TGTGCCAGCAGCTTCCGCCATGCTAACTATGGCTACACCTTC
. TRBJ2-5 TRBD2 TRBV12-3/TRBV12-4 CASSGTSQETQYF TGTGCCAGCAGCGGGACTAGCCAAGAGACCCAGTACTTC
once TRBJ2-2 . TRBV19 CASTKVWGTGELFF TGTGCCAGTACCAAGGTTTGGGGCACCGGGGAGCTGTTTTTT
. TRBJ2-1 TRBD2 TRBV10-3 CAISLGSGVSSYNEQFF TGTGCCATCAGCCTTGGGAGCGGGGTGAGCTCCTACAATGAGCAGTTCTTC
few TRBJ1-6 . TRBV13 CASSLEGDNSPLHF TGTGCCAGCAGCTTGGAGGGGGATAATTCACCCCTCCACTTT
. TRBJ1-1 . TRBV28 CASSLLRMNTEAFF TGTGCCAGCAGTTTACTGCGGATGAACACTGAAGCTTTCTTT
few TRBJ1-5 . TRBV27 CASSYGFNQPQHF TGTGCCAGCAGTTACGGCTTCAATCAGCCCCAGCATTTT